Detailed here is one T cell receptor beta chain. The data were taken from a study of T cell changes during pregnancy in multiple sclerosis. Sequenced by immunoSEQ multiplex PCR; TCRdb stores in-frame clones only, minus some. The profile shows about 73,000 clones, under 90% of them singletons. The TCR comes from a female donor in good health, enrolled as a control in a pregnancy study. Sample: peripheral blood, taken after pregnancy.

CDR3: CSVGAANTGELFF. The DNA of the CDR3 is TGCAGCGTTGGGGCCGCGAACACCGGGGAGCTGTTTTTT. This chain connects TRBV29-1 to TRBJ2-2; no clear D gene. Trimming took off 4 bases at V and 0 bases at J, with 6 bases between the two ends. Germline V gene lookup returns CDR1 SQVTM and CDR2 ANQGSEA. The CDR3 extends over 13 amino acids.